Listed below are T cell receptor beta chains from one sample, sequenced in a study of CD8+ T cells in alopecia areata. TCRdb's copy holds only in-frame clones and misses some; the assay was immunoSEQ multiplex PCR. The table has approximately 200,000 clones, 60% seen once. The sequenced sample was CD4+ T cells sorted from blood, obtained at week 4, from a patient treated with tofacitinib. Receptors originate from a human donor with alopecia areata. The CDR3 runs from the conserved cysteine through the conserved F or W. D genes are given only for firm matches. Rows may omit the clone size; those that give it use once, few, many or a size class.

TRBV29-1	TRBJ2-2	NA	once	TGCAGCGTTGAAGCGGCGAACACCGGGGAGCTGTTTTTT	CSVEAANTGELFF
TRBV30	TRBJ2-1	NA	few	TGTGCCTGGACCAGCGGATGGATAGGTGAGCAGTTCTTC	CAWTSGWIGEQFF
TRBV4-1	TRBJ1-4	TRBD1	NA	TGCGCCAGCAGCCCTCAATTGGGACAGACTAATGAAAAACTGTTTTTT	CASSPQLGQTNEKLFF
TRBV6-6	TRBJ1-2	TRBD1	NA	TGTGCCAGCAGTTACCCTGGCCGACAGGGTTTGGGTGGCTACACCTTC	CASSYPGRQGLGGYTF
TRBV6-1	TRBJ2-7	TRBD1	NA	TGTGCCAGCAGGCTTGAAGGGGGCTCCCTTTTCGAGCAGTACTTC	CASRLEGGSLFEQYF
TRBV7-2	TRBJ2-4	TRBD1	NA	TGTGCCAGCAGCCCCCCCGGGACAGGGGGCGGCCAGTACTTC	CASSPPGTGGGQYF
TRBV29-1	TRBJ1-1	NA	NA	TGCAGCGTTCAGGGTGAGACTGAAGCTTTCTTT	CSVQGETEAFF
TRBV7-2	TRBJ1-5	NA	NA	TGTGCCAGCAGCGTTCGACCAGGGGGCAATCAGCCCCAGCATTTT	CASSVRPGGNQPQHF
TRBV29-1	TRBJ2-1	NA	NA	TGCTCGAGCTCCTACAATGAGCAGTTCTTC	CSSSYNEQFF
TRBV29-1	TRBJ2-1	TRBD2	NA	TGCAGCGTTGTGGACGGGACTATTAACAATGAGCAGTTCTTC	CSVVDGTINNEQFF
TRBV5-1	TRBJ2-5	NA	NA	TGCGCCAGCACATATCGGGAGACCCAGTACTTC	CASTYRETQYF
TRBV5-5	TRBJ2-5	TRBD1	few	TGTGCCAGCAGCGAAGGGACAGGCCGGAGAGAGACCCAGTACTTC	CASSEGTGRRETQYF
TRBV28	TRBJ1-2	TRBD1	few	TGTGCCAGCAACTTAGACAGGGGGCTTGACTATGGCTACACCTTC	CASNLDRGLDYGYTF
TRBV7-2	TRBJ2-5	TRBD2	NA	TGTGCCAGCAGTCCCAGGGCTAGCGGGAGACAAGAGACCCAGTACTTC	CASSPRASGRQETQYF
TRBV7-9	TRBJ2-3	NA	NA	TGTGCCAGCAGCTCCCCTACAGATACGCAGTATTTT	CASSSPTDTQYF
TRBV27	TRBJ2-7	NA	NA	TGTGCCAGCAGTTTGTGGAGGGTCGGGGAGCAGTACTTC	CASSLWRVGEQYF
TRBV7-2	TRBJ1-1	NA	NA	TGTGCCAGCAGCTCGAGTATGAACACTGAAGCTTTCTTT	CASSSSMNTEAFF
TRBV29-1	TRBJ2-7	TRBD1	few	TGCAGCGGATCCGGGACAGGGGCCTACGAGCAGTACTTC	CSGSGTGAYEQYF
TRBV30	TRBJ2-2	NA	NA	TGTGCCTGGAGTACGGCCCCGGGGAACACCGGGGAGCTGTTTTTT	CAWSTAPGNTGELFF
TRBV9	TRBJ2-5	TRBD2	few	TGTGCCAGCAGCCCTGGGGCTAGCGGTTGGGAGGAGCAGTACTTC	CASSPGASGWEEQYF
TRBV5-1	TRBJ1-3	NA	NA	TGCGCCAGCAGCTTGTCACCGGGAGTCGGAAACACCATATATTTT	CASSLSPGVGNTIYF
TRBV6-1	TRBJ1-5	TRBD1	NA	TGTGCCAGCAGTTGGCAGGGGGGCAATCAGCCCCAGCATTTT	CASSWQGGNQPQHF
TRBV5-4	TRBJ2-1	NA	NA	TGTGCCAGCAGCTTGCGGTCCACCATTTACAATGAGCAGTTCTTC	CASSLRSTIYNEQFF
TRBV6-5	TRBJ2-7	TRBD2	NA	TGTGCCAGCAGTGTTAGCGGGAAGAACTACGAGCAGTACTTC	CASSVSGKNYEQYF
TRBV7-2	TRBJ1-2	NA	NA	TGTGCCAGCAGCCCGGACGGAAACTATGGCTACACCTTC	CASSPDGNYGYTF
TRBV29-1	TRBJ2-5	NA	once	TGCAGCGTCGGACGGAGGGGCCAAGAGACCCAGTACTTC	CSVGRRGQETQYF